This TCR beta chain was identified during a study of blood T cell repertoires in COVID-19. Study in general: Samples of COVID-19 (acute and convalescent) were obtained from the United States, Italy and Spain. PBMCs, B-cell-depleted T cells, or T cells were the source of the cDNA or gDNA that made up the material.

Authors' processing steps: Reference gene primers were amplified, and this amplification served to estimate nucleated cell counts. The table came from immunoSEQ multiplex PCR; TCRdb's copy has only in-frame clones and leaves some out. V and J calls and clone size are as listed in that table; D and trimming were resolved from the DNA. The profile shows approximately 130,000 clones, roughly 81% of them singletons. CDR1 and CDR2 from the germline V gene are SGHDT and YYEEEE. V lost 7 bases, J lost 4 bases, and 11 bases stayed unmatched. The CDR3 covers 15 residues. The chain combines TRBV5-6 with TRBJ2-1, with 7 positions matching TRBD2. Sequencing input: peripheral blood. This TCR was recovered from a human donor in a cohort sampled during active COVID-19. In DNA, the CDR3 is TGTGCCAGCGCGCGAAACCCCGGGGGGTACAATGAGCAGTTCTTC. Protein product: CASARNPGGYNEQFF.